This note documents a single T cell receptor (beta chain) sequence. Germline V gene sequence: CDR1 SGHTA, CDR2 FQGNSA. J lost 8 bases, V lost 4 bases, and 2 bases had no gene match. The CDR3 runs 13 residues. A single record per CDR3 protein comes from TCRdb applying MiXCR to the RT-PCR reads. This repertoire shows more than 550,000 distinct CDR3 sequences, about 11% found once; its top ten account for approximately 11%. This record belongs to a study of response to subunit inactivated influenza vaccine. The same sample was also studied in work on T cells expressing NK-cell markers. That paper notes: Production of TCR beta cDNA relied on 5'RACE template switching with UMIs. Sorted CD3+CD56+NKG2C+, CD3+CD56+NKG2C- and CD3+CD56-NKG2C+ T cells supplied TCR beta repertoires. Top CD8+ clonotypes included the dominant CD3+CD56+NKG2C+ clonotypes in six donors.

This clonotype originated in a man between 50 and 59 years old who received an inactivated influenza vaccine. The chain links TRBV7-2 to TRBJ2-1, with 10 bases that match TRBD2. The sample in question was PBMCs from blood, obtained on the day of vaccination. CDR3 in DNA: TGTGCCAGCAGCTGGACTAGCGGACATGAGCAGTTCTTC. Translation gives CASSWTSGHEQFF. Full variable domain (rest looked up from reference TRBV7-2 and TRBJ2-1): GAGVSQSPSNKVTEKGKDVELRCDPISGHTALYWYRQSLGQGLEFLIYFQGNSAPDKSGLPSDRFSAERTGGSVSTLTIQRTQQEDSAVYLCASSWTSGHEQFFGPGTRLTVL.